A selection of T cell receptor beta chains follows, all from one sample in a study of identical twins. Each CDR3 protein gets one entry after TCRdb re-called the 5' RACE reads with MiXCR. Of roughly 1,500,000 distinct CDR3 sequences listed, under 35% are singletons. Specimen: cord blood. These TCRs come from a newborn girl in good health. Both conserved end residues are part of each CDR3. D genes are given only for firm matches. Not all rows give a size; the values are once, few, many and, for expanded clones, a class.

cdr3_length j_call d_call v_call clone_size cdr3_nt cdr3_aa
15 TRBJ2-1 TRBD2 TRBV28 many TGTGCCAGCTTACCCCCTAGCGGGAGGGTTAATGAGCAGTTCTTC CASLPPSGRVNEQFF
15 TRBJ2-4 TRBD2 TRBV7-9 few TGTGCCAGCAGCCTCCAGCGGGGGGGCAAAAACATTCAGTACTTC CASSLQRGGKNIQYF
13 TRBJ1-2 . TRBV28 . TGTGCCAGCAGTTTCGTTACGACGGGCGGCTACACCTTC CASSFVTTGGYTF
12 TRBJ2-7 . TRBV20-1 few TGCAGTGCTAGAGACGATTACTACGAGCAGTACTTC CSARDDYYEQYF
13 TRBJ2-7 . TRBV3-1 many TGTGCCAGCAGCCACAAGGGGCCCTACGAGCAGTACTTC CASSHKGPYEQYF
14 TRBJ2-1 TRBD2 TRBV5-1 . TGCGCCAGCAGCTTGGAGGGACTAGGGGTTGAGCAGTTCTTC CASSLEGLGVEQFF
14 TRBJ1-5 . TRBV20-1 . TGCAGTGCTAGAGAGGACTTACCTAATCAGCCCCAGCATTTT CSAREDLPNQPQHF
16 TRBJ1-5 . TRBV27 . TGTGCCAGCAGTCCCTCGGACAGACCGGCTAGTCAGCCCCAGCATTTT CASSPSDRPASQPQHF
15 TRBJ2-2 . TRBV4-2 . TGTGCCAGCAGCCAAGAAAGTCGGAACACCGGGGAGCTGTTTTTT CASSQESRNTGELFF
14 TRBJ2-5 TRBD2 TRBV20-1 few TGCAGTGCTAGGCCTCTAGCGGGAGAAGAGACCCAGTACTTC CSARPLAGEETQYF
15 TRBJ2-5 . TRBV20-1 . TGCAGTGCTAGAGTTCCCGGCGGAGGCCTTGGTGAGCAGTACTTC CSARVPGGGLGEQYF
15 TRBJ2-1 . TRBV4-1 few TGCGCCAGCAGCTCTCGGGACTTCTACCACAATGAGCAGTTCTTC CASSSRDFYHNEQFF
15 TRBJ2-5 . TRBV2 . TGTGCCAGCAGTGAAGAGTGGACAGCGCCAGAGACCCAGTACTTC CASSEEWTAPETQYF
14 TRBJ1-2 . TRBV2 . TGTGCCAGCAGTGAAACGGCAGGGAACTATGGCTACACCTTC CASSETAGNYGYTF
12 TRBJ2-5 . TRBV24-1 few TGTGCCCCCGACCGGGACCAAGAGACCCAGTACTTC CAPDRDQETQYF
15 TRBJ2-1 TRBD2 TRBV3-1 many TGTGCCAGCAGCCAAGGCGGGAGTTACTACAATGAGCAGTTCTTC CASSQGGSYYNEQFF
13 TRBJ1-5 . TRBV3-1 . TGTGCCAGCAGCCAAGCCATCGATCAGCCCCAGCATTTT CASSQAIDQPQHF
16 TRBJ2-7 . TRBV14 . TGTGCCAGCAGCCAAGAGACTCGGGGAGGCTGGGACGAGCAGTACTTC CASSQETRGGWDEQYF
13 TRBJ1-2 . TRBV10-2 . TGCGCCAGCAGTGAGCCAGGGGACTATGGCTACACCTTC CASSEPGDYGYTF
14 TRBJ2-3 TRBD1 TRBV13 few TGTGCCAGCAGCTACGACAGGGGTCCAGATACGCAGTATTTT CASSYDRGPDTQYF
16 TRBJ2-5 . TRBV20-1 . TGCAGTGCTAACCCCCTGCGAGAGGGAAACTACAATGAGCAGTACTTC CSANPLREGNYNEQYF
13 TRBJ1-1 TRBD1 TRBV7-6 . TGTGCCAGCAGCTTAGGATCGGGACAGGGAACTTTCTTT CASSLGSGQGTFF
13 TRBJ2-3 TRBD2 TRBV25-1 . TGTGCCAGCATCGGGAGGCACACAGATACGCGGTATTTT CASIGRHTDTRYF
16 TRBJ2-5 . TRBV4-1 . TGCGCCAGCAGCCAGACACCACTAGCTCGCCAAGAGACCCAGTACTTC CASSQTPLARQETQYF
13 TRBJ2-3 . TRBV20-1 . TGCAGTGCTATGCGGCGGGGCACAGATACGCAGTATTTT CSAMRRGTDTQYF
17 TRBJ2-4 . TRBV20-1 few TGCAGTGCTAGTCCCTACCCCGTCAGGCAGGCCAAAAACATTCAGTACTTC CSASPYPVRQAKNIQYF
17 TRBJ2-7 . TRBV27 few TGTGCCAGCAGTCTCCGATCTCCCACCCGAGTATACAATGAGCAGTACTTC CASSLRSPTRVYNEQYF
15 TRBJ2-7 . TRBV9 few TGTGCCAGCAGCGTCGCCGAGAACCCCTCCTACGAGCAGTACTTC CASSVAENPSYEQYF